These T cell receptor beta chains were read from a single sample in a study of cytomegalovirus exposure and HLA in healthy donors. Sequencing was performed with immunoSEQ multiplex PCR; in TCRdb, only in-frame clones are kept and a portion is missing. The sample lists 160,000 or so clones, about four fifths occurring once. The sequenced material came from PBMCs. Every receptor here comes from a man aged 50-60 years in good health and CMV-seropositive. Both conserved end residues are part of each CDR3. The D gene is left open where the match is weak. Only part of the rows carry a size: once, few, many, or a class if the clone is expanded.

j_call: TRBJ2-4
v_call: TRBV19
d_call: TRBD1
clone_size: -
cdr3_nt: TGTGCCAGTAGTACGACAGGGGGGGCAAACATTCAGTACTTC
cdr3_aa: CASSTTGGANIQYF

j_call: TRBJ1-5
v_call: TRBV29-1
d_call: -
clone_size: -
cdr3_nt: TGCAGCGTTAGCGGGGCTAATCAGCCCCAGCATTTT
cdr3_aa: CSVSGANQPQHF

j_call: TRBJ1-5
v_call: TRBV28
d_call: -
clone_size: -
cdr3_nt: TGTGCCAGCAGTTCACAGGGATCCACCTGGCCCCAGCATTTT
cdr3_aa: CASSSQGSTWPQHF

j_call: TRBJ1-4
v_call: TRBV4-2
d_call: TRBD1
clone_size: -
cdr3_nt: TGTGCCAGCAGCCAAGGGGGTGACAGGGGTGAAAAACTGTTTTTT
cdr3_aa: CASSQGGDRGEKLFF

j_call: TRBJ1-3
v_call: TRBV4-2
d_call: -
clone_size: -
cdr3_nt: TGTGCGGTTCGCGGCAGGGGTGCCGGAAACACCATATATTTT
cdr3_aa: CAVRGRGAGNTIYF

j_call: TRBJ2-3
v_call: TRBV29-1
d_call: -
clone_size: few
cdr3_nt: TGCAGCGTATCAACAGGGACAGATACGCAGTATTTT
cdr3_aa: CSVSTGTDTQYF

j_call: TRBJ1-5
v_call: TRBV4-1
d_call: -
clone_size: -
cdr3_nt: TGCGCCAGCAGCCAAGGGTGGCAGAATAATCAGCCCCAGCATTTT
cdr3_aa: CASSQGWQNNQPQHF

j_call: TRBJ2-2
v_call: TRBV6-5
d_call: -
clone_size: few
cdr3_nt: TGTGCCAGCAGTCTCCTATTACCCGGGGAGCTGTTTTTT
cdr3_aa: CASSLLLPGELFF

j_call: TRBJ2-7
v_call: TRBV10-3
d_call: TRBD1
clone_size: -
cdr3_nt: TGTGCCATCACCCGGACAGGGGGCGCATACGAGCAGTACTTC
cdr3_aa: CAITRTGGAYEQYF

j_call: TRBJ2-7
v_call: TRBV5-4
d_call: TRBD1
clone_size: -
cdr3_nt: TGTGCCAGCAGCTCTCCGGGACAGGGTAGTTACGAGCAGTACTTC
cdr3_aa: CASSSPGQGSYEQYF

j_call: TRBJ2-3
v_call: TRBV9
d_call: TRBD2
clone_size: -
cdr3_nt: TGTGCCAGCAGCGCCCGCCCGGGACTAGCGGGTTGGGATACGCAGTATTTT
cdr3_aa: CASSARPGLAGWDTQYF

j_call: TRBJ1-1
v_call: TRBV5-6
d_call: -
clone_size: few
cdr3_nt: TGTGCCAGCAGCCCAGGGGCAGTCAACACTGAAGCTTTCTTT
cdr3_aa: CASSPGAVNTEAFF

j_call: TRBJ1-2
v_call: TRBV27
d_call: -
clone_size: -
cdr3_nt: TGTGCCAGCAGGAGGCACCAGGGGAGCTATGGCTACACCTTC
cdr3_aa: CASRRHQGSYGYTF